A single sample is the source of the 29 T cell receptor beta chains below, sequenced in a study of radiotherapy plus CTLA-4 blockade in lung cancer listed by TCRdb under 2018. Receptor amplification or capture employed the immunoSEQ multiplex PCR assay. TCRdb carries this immuneACCESS record with in-frame sequences only. Its versions omit some clonotypes, under half of them owing to an unresolved V gene in the studies checked, with the rest unexplained. Counted in this sample were 90,000 to 130,000 clones; 70% to 85% of them appeared once. Roughly 3.5% of the sample is taken by the ten largest. Source: peripheral blood, taken from a patient treated with radiotherapy plus ipilimumab. These receptors came from a human donor with non-small cell lung cancer that progressed on radiotherapy plus ipilimumab. Some clones in this sample may be carry-over from other donors' samples.

The chain employs TRBV2 and TRBJ2-2; D remains ambiguous. CDR1 is SNHLY, CDR2 FYNNEI, per germline. There are 12 residues in the CDR3. The germline V and J ends were trimmed by 3 bases and 5 bases, with 4 bases remaining between them. CDR3 DNA: TGTGCCAGCAGTGATAGAACCGGGGAGCTGTTTTTT. It yields the protein CASSDRTGELFF.

This clone turned up a few times. The chain is built from TRBV7-2 and TRBJ1-5, with a possible D match to TRBD1 (5 bases). This CDR3 spans 13 amino acids. Trimming took 3 bases from V and 6 from J, leaving 9 bases between them. Germline V gene data show CDR1 as SGHTA and CDR2 as FQGNSA. The CDR3 is CASSLGGFQPQHF. CDR3 nucleotide sequence: TGTGCCAGCAGCTTGGGGGGTTTTCAGCCCCAGCATTTT.

The J gene is TRBJ1-2, the V gene TRBV6-5; no definite D call. This CDR3 comprises 15 residues. V was trimmed by 2 bases and J by 5 bases, leaving 15 bases between them. Germline V CDR1 and CDR2: MNHEY, SVGAGI. CDR3 sequence: CASSYGGGIGYGYTF. CDR3 in DNA: TGTGCCAGCAGTTACGGCGGAGGGATCGGGTATGGCTACACCTTC.

The chain recombines TRBV6-6 with TRBJ2-7; tentatively, D is TRBD1 or TRBD2 (5 bases each). This CDR3 has 15 amino acids. Trimming took off 2 bases at V and 5 bases at J, with 16 bases between the two ends. Germline V gene lookup returns CDR1 MNHNY and CDR2 SVGAGI (reference sequence). The DNA of the CDR3 is TGTGCCAGCAGTTACGGATCCAGGGACCGGGACGAGCAGTACTTC. This gives the protein CASSYGSRDRDEQYF.

This clone was seen a handful of times. The CDR3 spells CASSQEQNQPQHF. Written as DNA, the CDR3 is TGTGCCAGCAGCCAAGAGCAGAATCAGCCCCAGCATTTT. V usage is TRBV4-2 and J usage is TRBJ1-5; no clear D. V was pared by 0 bases and J by 4 bases, with 4 bases between. CDR1 LGHNA and CDR2 YNFKEQ come from the germline V gene. This CDR3 spans 13 amino acids.

J is TRBJ2-3 and V is TRBV5-1; TRBD2 agrees at 8 bases. The ends lost 6 bases at V and 0 bases at J; junction bases unmatched: 3. The CDR3 runs 14 residues. From germline, CDR1 is SGHRS and CDR2 YFSETQ. As DNA, the CDR3 is TGCGCCAGCATTCGGGGGGGCAGCACAGATACGCAGTATTTT. It translates to CASIRGGSTDTQYF.

The gene calls are TRBV6-5 and TRBJ2-3, with D unresolved. In germline, CDR1 is MNHEY, CDR2 SVGAGI. The length of the CDR3 is 12 residues. V was cut by 8 bases and J by 0 bases, with 6 bases left in between. The DNA of the CDR3 is TGTGCCAGCCAAGACAGCACAGATACGCAGTATTTT. Amino acids: CASQDSTDTQYF.

CDR3 nucleotide sequence: TGCAGCGCCCACCAGGGGGGGGGCGGGTATGGCTACACCTTC. The encoded protein is CSAHQGGGGYGYTF. The gene calls are TRBV29-1 and TRBJ1-2; 7 nucleotides agree with TRBD1. The J segment lost 5 bases and the V segment lost 7 bases, leaving 13 bases of the junction unmatched. CDR1 is SQVTM and CDR2 is ANQGSEA in the germline V gene. The CDR3 runs 14 residues.

CDR3 amino acids: CASSSRLAGGTDTQYF. DNA for the CDR3: TGTGCCAGCAGTTCCCGTCTAGCGGGGGGAACAGATACGCAGTATTTT. The chain has TRBV27 and TRBJ2-3, with TRBD2 matching over 11 bases. The trim removed 4 bases at V and 3 bases at J, leaving 6 bases unmatched. The CDR3 has 16 amino acids. Germline loops: CDR1 MNHEY, CDR2 SMNVEV (reference sequence).

V usage is TRBV5-4 and J usage is TRBJ2-3; D uncertain. CDR3 length: 16 amino acids. V gave up 4 bases and J gave up 2 bases, with 17 bases separating them. Per germline, CDR1 SGHNT and CDR2 YYREEE (reference sequence). CDR3 coding DNA: TGTGCCAGCAGCCTCTCAAGCCATTCCCCCACAGATACGCAGTATTTT. Its protein product is CASSLSSHSPTDTQYF.

The chain carries TRBV29-1 and TRBJ1-1; 7 positions agree with TRBD1. The CDR3 covers 14 residues. Germline CDR1 and CDR2: SQVTM and ANQGSEA. V shed 7 bases and J 4 bases; nucleotides not matched to a gene: 12. The CDR3 region is CSAPKTGWSTEAFF. As DNA, the CDR3 is TGCAGCGCCCCAAAGACAGGGTGGAGCACTGAAGCTTTCTTT.

V and J are TRBV6-5 and TRBJ2-7; D ambiguous. The CDR3 has 15 residues. Trimming removed 5 bases at V and 2 bases at J, with 16 bases between. Germline V gene lookup returns CDR1 MNHEY and CDR2 SVGAGI. CDR3 sequence (DNA): TGTGCCAGCAGTCCACCTGGGGTGGGAACCTACGAGCAGTACTTC. This encodes CASSPPGVGTYEQYF.

This chain joins TRBV27 and TRBJ1-6; possibly TRBD1 for D (6 bases). Trimming cost V 5 bases and J 7 bases, with 15 bases left between them. Germline V gives CDR1 MNHEY, CDR2 SMNVEV (reference sequence). The CDR3 totals 15 residues. The DNA for the CDR3 is TGTGCCAGCAGTCCTGGGATGGGGGGCAATTCACCCCTCCACTTT. This gives the protein CASSPGMGGNSPLHF.

The rearrangement uses TRBV5-1 and TRBJ2-1; D call uncertain. This CDR3 is built from 18 residues. Trimming removed 2 bases from V and 3 bases from J, with 21 bases in between. CDR1 is SGHRS, CDR2 YFSETQ, per germline. In nucleotides, the CDR3 is TGCGCCAGCAGCTTAGCCACCTCAACCCGCCGGAGCTACAATGAGCAGTTCTTC. Translating gives CASSLATSTRRSYNEQFF.

This chain's CDR3 is CASSVTSGGADTQYF. CDR3 nucleotide sequence: TGCGCCAGCAGTGTGACTAGCGGGGGGGCAGATACGCAGTATTTT. The rearrangement joins TRBV10-1 to TRBJ2-3, with TRBD2 matching over 14 bases. The junction had 1 base not matched to a gene; V was cut back by 4 bases and J by 4 bases. The CDR3 spans 15 residues. Germline loops: CDR1 WNHNN, CDR2 SYGVQD (reference sequence).

The rearrangement joins TRBV6-4 to TRBJ1-1; D unclear. The CDR3 length is 13 residues. The V end lost 3 bases, the J end lost 1 base, and 6 bases lay between the germline ends. The germline V gene has CDR1 MRHNA and CDR2 SNTAGT. Written as DNA, the CDR3 is TGTGCCAGCAGTGAAGACGGGAACACTGAAGCTTTCTTT. It specifies CASSEDGNTEAFF.

Regarding this clone: Within the sample, other DNA sequences also encode this same CDR3. The genes are TRBV18 and TRBJ2-3; 9 bases are shared with TRBD1. In germline, CDR1 is KGHSH, CDR2 LQKENI. With V trimmed by 3 bases and J by 2 bases, 3 bases remained unmatched. This CDR3 comprises 15 residues. Here the CDR3 reads CASSPGQGNTDTQYF. The DNA of the CDR3 is TGTGCCAGCTCACCGGGACAGGGAAACACAGATACGCAGTATTTT.

The chain combines TRBV5-1 with TRBJ1-1; 10 bases line up with TRBD1. With 7 bases clipped from V and 3 bases from J, the junction kept 6 bases outside the gene matches. The germline CDR1 and CDR2 sequences are SGHRS and YFSETQ. The CDR3 contains 14 residues. As DNA, the CDR3 is TGCGCCAGCCGAGGACAGGGGGTGGACACTGAAGCTTTCTTT. Its protein product is CASRGQGVDTEAFF. Filled out from reference TRBV5-1 and TRBJ1-1, the complete variable domain reads KAGVTQTPRYLIKTRGQQVTLSCSPISGHRSVSWYQQTPGQGLQFLFEYFSETQRNKGNFPGRFSGRQFSNSRSEMNVSTLELGDSALYLCASRGQGVDTEAFFGQGTRLTVV.

The chain employs TRBV4-2 and TRBJ1-1; a weak D match, TRBD1 (6 bases). Germline assignment: CDR1 LGHNA and CDR2 YNFKEQ. This CDR3 is built from 14 residues. The V end was cut by 4 bases, the J end by 0 bases, with 9 bases between. The CDR3 region is CASSLTGLNTEAFF. The CDR3 coding sequence is TGTGCCAGCAGCCTTACAGGGTTGAACACTGAAGCTTTCTTT.

The V and J genes are TRBV19 and TRBJ1-2, with D possibly being TRBD1 (5 bases). Per germline, CDR1 LNHDA and CDR2 SQIVND (reference sequence). This CDR3 spans 12 amino acids. V was trimmed by 4 bases and J by 11 bases, leaving 14 bases between them. The DNA for the CDR3 is TGTGCCAGTAGTAGCCTGGGGGAAATATACACCTTC. Its translation: CASSSLGEIYTF.

The rearrangement uses TRBV6-1 and TRBJ2-5; tentative D call: TRBD1 (5 bases). V was cut by 4 bases and J by 4 bases, with 13 bases left in between. The CDR3 length is 14 residues. CDR1 and CDR2 from the germline V gene are MNHNS and SASEGT. In nucleotides, the CDR3 is TGTGCCAGCAGTGGGGCCCCTAGGGGAGAGACCCAGTACTTC. Protein product: CASSGAPRGETQYF.

The CDR3 loop reads CASSIDRVHEQYF. The CDR3 bases are TGTGCCAGCAGTATAGACAGGGTCCACGAGCAGTACTTC. The rearrangement uses TRBV2 and TRBJ2-7; TRBD1 aligns across 7 bases. The CDR3 is 13 amino acids. With 5 bases clipped from V and 5 bases from J, the junction kept 6 bases outside the gene matches. Germline V gives CDR1 SNHLY, CDR2 FYNNEI. Full variable domain (outside the CDR3, taken from reference TRBV2 and TRBJ2-7): EPEVTQTPSHQVTQMGQEVILRCVPISNHLYFYWYRQILGQKVEFLVSFYNNEISEKSEIFDDQFSVERPDGSNFTLKIRSTKLEDSAMYFCASSIDRVHEQYFGPGTRLTVT.

This clone ranks as medium-sized. The genes are TRBV7-9 and TRBJ1-1; a possible D gene is TRBD1 (5 bases). Germline V gene lookup returns CDR1 SEHNR and CDR2 FQNEAQ (reference sequence). Between the trimmed V and J ends, which lost 8 bases and 5 bases, there was a span of 12 bases. CDR3 length: 12 amino acids. CDR3 nucleotide sequence: TGTGCCAGCGGGTTGGGGGTGACTGAAGCTTTCTTT. It encodes CASGLGVTEAFF. Full variable domain (missing parts from reference TRBV7-9 and TRBJ1-1): DTGVSQNPRHKITKRGQNVTFRCDPISEHNRLYWYRQTLGQGPEFLTYFQNEAQLEKSRLLSDRFSAERPKGSFSTLEIQRTEQGDSAMYLCASGLGVTEAFFGQGTRLTVV.

The DNA of the CDR3 is TGTGCCAGCAGCTCATCTCCATTGGCTGGGACTGAAGCTTTCTTT. This translates into CASSSSPLAGTEAFF. The V gene is TRBV7-2, the J gene TRBJ1-1; the D is unclear. V lost 4 bases, J lost 5 bases, and 17 bases lay in between. This CDR3 contains 15 residues. CDR1 is SGHTA and CDR2 is FQGNSA in the germline V gene. Based on the CDR3 plus reference TRBV7-2 and TRBJ1-1, the full variable domain is GAGVSQSPSNKVTEKGKDVELRCDPISGHTALYWYRQSLGQGLEFLIYFQGNSAPDKSGLPSDRFSAERTGGSVSTLTIQRTQQEDSAVYLCASSSSPLAGTEAFFGQGTRLTVV.

The gene calls are TRBV29-1 and TRBJ2-7; unclear D gene. Trimming took off 6 bases at V and 4 bases at J, with 13 bases between the two ends. Germline V gene lookup returns CDR1 SQVTM and CDR2 ANQGSEA. This CDR3 region has 12 residues. CDR3 amino acids: CSVLTDLYEQYF. The DNA for the CDR3 is TGCAGCGTGTTGACGGATCTTTACGAGCAGTACTTC.

V and J are TRBV10-3 and TRBJ2-7; TRBD2 aligns across 9 bases. The CDR3 covers 15 residues. J lost 7 bases, V lost 3 bases, and 10 bases had no gene match. In germline, CDR1 is ENHRY, CDR2 SYGVKD. The CDR3, as DNA: TGTGCCATCAGTGACCTAGCGGGACAGCTTGTGGAGCAGTACTTC. Amino acids: CAISDLAGQLVEQYF.

Regarding this clone: The sample holds other DNA sequences that translate to the same CDR3. V usage is TRBV19 and J usage is TRBJ2-7; TRBD1 might be the D (5 bases). Trimming removed 4 bases at V and 9 bases at J, with 13 bases between. CDR3 size: 12 residues. The germline V gene has CDR1 LNHDA and CDR2 SQIVND (reference sequence). Here the CDR3 reads CASSSQQGGQYF. CDR3 coding DNA: TGTGCCAGTAGTAGCCAGCAGGGCGGGCAGTACTTC.

This sequence joins TRBV19 and TRBJ1-3, with D possibly TRBD1 on 5 matching bases. The length of the CDR3 is 15 residues. V lost 4 bases and J lost 9, with 19 bases in between. Looked up from germline, CDR1 is LNHDA and CDR2 is SQIVND (reference sequence). This CDR3 reads CASSTGLLTGGTIYF. The CDR3 DNA sequence: TGTGCCAGTAGTACTGGACTGTTGACTGGGGGCACCATATATTTT.

V gene TRBV4-3 combines with J gene TRBJ1-5; D gene unclear. This CDR3 comprises 14 residues. Trimming took off 0 bases at V and 4 bases at J, with 7 bases between the two ends. The germline CDR1 and CDR2 sequences are LGHNA and YSLEER. CDR3 sequence reads: CASSQDRQNQPQHF. CDR3 nucleotide sequence: TGCGCCAGCAGCCAAGATCGGCAGAATCAGCCCCAGCATTTT.